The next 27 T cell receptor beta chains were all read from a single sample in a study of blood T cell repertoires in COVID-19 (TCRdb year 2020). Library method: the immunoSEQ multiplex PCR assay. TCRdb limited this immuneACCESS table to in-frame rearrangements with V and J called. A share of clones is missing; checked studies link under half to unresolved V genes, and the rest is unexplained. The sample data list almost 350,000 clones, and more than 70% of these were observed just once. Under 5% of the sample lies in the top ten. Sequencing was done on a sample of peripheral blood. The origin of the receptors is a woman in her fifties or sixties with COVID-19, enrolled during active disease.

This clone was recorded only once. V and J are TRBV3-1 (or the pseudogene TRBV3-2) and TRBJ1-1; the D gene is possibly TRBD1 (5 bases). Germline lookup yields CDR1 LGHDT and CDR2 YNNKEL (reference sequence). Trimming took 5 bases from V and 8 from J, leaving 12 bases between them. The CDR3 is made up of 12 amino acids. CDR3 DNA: TGTGCCAGCAGCTTACAGGACGCGGAAGCTTTCTTT. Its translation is CASSLQDAEAFF.

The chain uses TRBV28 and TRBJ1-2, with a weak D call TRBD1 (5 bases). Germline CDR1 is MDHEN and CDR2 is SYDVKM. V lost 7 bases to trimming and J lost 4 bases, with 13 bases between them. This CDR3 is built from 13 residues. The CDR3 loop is CASTPGLLYGYTF. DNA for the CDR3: TGTGCCAGCACTCCGGGACTCCTCTATGGCTACACCTTC.

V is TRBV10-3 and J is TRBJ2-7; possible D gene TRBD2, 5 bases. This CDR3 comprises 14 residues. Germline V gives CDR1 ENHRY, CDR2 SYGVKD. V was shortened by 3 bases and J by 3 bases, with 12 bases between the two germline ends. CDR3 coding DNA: TGTGCCATCAGTGACGCCCGGGCGGGCTACGAGCAGTACTTC. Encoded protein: CAISDARAGYEQYF.

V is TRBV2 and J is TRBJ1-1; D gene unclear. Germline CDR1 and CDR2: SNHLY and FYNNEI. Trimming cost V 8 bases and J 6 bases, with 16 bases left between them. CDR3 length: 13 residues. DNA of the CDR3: TGTGCCAGCGGTTCAAAAGGGAGGGCTGAAGCTTTCTTT. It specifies CASGSKGRAEAFF.

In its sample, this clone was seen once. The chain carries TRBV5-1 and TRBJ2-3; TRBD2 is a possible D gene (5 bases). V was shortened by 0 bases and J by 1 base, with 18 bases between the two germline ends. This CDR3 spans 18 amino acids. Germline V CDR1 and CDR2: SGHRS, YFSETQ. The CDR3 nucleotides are TGCGCCAGCAGCTTGGTGGAGGACGGACGCCGGGGCACAGATACGCAGTATTTT. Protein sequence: CASSLVEDGRRGTDTQYF.

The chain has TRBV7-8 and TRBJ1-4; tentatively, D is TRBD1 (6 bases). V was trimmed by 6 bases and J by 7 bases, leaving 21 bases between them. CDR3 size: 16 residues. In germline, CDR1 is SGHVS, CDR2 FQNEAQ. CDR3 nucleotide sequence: TGTGCCAGCAGAAGTAAAGACGGGACACCGGGTGAAAAACTGTTTTTT. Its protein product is CASRSKDGTPGEKLFF.

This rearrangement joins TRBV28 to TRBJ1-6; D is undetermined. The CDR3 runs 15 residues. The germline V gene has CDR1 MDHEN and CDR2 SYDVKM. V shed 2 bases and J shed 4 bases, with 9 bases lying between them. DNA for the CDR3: TGTGCCAGCAGTTTAGAGTTCCGATATAATTCACCCCTCCACTTT. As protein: CASSLEFRYNSPLHF. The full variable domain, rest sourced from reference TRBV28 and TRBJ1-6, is DVKVTQSSRYLVKRTGEKVFLECVQDMDHENMFWYRQDPGLGLRLIYFSYDVKMKEKGDIPEGYSVSREKKERFSLILESASTNQTSMYLCASSLEFRYNSPLHFGNGTRLTVT.

The CDR3 bases are TGTGCCAGCAGTTACCGCGGGCAGGCCTCTGGAAACACCATATATTTT. Protein: CASSYRGQASGNTIYF. The chain has TRBV6-5 and TRBJ1-3, with unresolved D. The CDR3 is 16 residues long. V lost 2 bases and J lost 0, with 11 bases in between. Germline values: CDR1 MNHEY, CDR2 SVGAGI.

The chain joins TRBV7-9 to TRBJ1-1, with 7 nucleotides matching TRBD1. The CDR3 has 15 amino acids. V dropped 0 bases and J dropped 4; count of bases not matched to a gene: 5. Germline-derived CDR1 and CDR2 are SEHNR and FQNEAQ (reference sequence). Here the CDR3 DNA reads TGTGCCAGCAGCTTAGCTAGCAGGGGGGCCACTGAAGCTTTCTTT. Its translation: CASSLASRGATEAFF.

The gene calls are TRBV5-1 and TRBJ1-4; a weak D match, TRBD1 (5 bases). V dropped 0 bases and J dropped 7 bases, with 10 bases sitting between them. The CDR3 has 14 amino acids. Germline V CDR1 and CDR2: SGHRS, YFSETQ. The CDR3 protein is CASSLEGASEKLFF. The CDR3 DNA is TGCGCCAGCAGCTTGGAAGGGGCGAGTGAAAAACTGTTTTTT.

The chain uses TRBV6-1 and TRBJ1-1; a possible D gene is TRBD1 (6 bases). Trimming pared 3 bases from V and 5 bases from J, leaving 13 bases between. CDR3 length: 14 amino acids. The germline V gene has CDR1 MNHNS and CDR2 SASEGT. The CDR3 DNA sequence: TGTGCCAGCAGTGATCAGGGGCTTTGGACTGAAGCTTTCTTT. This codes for CASSDQGLWTEAFF.

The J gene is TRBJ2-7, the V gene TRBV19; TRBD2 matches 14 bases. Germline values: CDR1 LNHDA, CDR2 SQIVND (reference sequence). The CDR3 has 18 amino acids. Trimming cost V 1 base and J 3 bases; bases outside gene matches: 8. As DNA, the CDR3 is TGTGCCAGTAGTATAGCCCTCAGGACTAGCGGGGGGTTCTACGAGCAGTACTTC. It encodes CASSIALRTSGGFYEQYF.

In nucleotides, the CDR3 is TGTGCCATCAGCATGACAGGGCTAGAAGCTTTCTTT. Translated: CAISMTGLEAFF. The chain recombines TRBV10-3 with TRBJ1-1; 7 positions agree with TRBD1. V lost 6 bases to trimming and J lost 8 bases; unmatched junction nucleotides: 6. The germline CDR1 and CDR2 sequences are ENHRY and SYGVKD. This CDR3 spans 12 amino acids.

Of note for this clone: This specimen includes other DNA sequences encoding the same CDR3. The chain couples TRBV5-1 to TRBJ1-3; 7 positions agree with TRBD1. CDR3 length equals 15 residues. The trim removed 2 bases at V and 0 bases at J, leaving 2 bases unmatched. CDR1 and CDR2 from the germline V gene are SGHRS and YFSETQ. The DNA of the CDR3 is TGCGCCAGCAGCTTACAGGGGAGCTCTGGAAACACCATATATTTT. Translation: CASSLQGSSGNTIYF.

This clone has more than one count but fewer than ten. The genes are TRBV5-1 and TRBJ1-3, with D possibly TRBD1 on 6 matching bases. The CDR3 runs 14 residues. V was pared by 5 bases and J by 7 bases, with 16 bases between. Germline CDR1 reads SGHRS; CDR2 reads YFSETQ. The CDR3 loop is CASSTVGGANTIYF. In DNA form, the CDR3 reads TGCGCCAGCAGTACCGTCGGGGGGGCGAACACCATATATTTT. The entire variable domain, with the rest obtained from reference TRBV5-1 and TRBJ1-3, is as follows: KAGVTQTPRYLIKTRGQQVTLSCSPISGHRSVSWYQQTPGQGLQFLFEYFSETQRNKGNFPGRFSGRQFSNSRSEMNVSTLELGDSALYLCASSTVGGANTIYFGEGSWLTVV.

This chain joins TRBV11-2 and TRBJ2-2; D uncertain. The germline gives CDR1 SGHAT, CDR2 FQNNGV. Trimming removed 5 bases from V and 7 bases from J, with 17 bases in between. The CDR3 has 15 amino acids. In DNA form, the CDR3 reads TGTGCCAGCAGCCCCCCCCTAGAGCTAGTCGGGGAGCTGTTTTTT. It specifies CASSPPLELVGELFF.

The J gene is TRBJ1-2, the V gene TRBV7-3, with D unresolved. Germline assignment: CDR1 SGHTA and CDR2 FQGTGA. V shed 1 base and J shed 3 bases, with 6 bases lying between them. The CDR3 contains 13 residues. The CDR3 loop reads CASSLIPDYGYTF. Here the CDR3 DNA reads TGTGCCAGCAGCTTAATACCAGACTATGGCTACACCTTC.

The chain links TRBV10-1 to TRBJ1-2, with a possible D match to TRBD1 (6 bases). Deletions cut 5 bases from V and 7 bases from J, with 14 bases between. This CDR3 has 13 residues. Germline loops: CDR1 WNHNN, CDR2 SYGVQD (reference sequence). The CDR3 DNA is TGCGCCAGCAGTTCAAATACAGGGTCTGGCTACACCTTC. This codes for CASSSNTGSGYTF.

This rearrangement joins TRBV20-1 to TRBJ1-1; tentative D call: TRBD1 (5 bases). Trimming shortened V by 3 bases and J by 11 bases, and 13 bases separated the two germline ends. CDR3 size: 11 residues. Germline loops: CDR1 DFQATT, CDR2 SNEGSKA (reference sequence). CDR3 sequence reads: CSASYRQWAFF. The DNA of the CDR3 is TGCAGTGCTAGCTACAGACAGTGGGCTTTCTTT.

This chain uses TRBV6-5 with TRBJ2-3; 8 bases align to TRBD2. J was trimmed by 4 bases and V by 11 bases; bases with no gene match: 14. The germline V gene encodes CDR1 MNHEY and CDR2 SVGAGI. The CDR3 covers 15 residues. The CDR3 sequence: CACGRAGGRADTQYF. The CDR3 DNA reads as TGTGCCTGTGGACGGGCGGGGGGCAGGGCAGATACGCAGTATTTT.

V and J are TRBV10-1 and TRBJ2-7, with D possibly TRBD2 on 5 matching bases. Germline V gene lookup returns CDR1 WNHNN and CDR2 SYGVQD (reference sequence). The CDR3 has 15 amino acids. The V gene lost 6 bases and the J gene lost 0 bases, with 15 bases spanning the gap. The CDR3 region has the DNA TGCGCCAGCAGCCGGAGGACGGATAGCTCCTACGAGCAGTACTTC. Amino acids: CASSRRTDSSYEQYF.

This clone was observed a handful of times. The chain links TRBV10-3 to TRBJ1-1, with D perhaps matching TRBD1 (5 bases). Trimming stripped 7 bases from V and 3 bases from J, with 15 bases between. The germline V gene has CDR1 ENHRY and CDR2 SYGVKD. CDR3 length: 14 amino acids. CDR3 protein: CAIKGAGLDTEAFF. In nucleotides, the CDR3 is TGTGCCATCAAAGGGGCAGGGTTGGACACTGAAGCTTTCTTT.

Here the CDR3 reads CASSVAWQGDGYTF. The CDR3 DNA follows: TGTGCCAGCAGCGTAGCGTGGCAGGGGGATGGCTACACCTTC. The chain employs TRBV9 and TRBJ1-2, with 7 bases lining up with TRBD1. The CDR3 is made up of 14 amino acids. V shed 0 bases and J 6 bases; nucleotides not matched to a gene: 5. CDR1 and CDR2 from the germline V gene are SGDLS and YYNGEE.

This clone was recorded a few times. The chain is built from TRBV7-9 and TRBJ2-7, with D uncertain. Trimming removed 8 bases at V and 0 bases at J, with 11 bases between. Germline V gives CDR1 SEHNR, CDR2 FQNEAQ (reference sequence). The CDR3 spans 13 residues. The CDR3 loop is CASVSSYSYEQYF. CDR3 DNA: TGTGCCAGCGTAAGTTCCTACTCCTACGAGCAGTACTTC. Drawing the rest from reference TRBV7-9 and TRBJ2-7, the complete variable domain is DTGVSQNPRHKITKRGQNVTFRCDPISEHNRLYWYRQTLGQGPEFLTYFQNEAQLEKSRLLSDRFSAERPKGSFSTLEIQRTEQGDSAMYLCASVSSYSYEQYFGPGTRLTVT.

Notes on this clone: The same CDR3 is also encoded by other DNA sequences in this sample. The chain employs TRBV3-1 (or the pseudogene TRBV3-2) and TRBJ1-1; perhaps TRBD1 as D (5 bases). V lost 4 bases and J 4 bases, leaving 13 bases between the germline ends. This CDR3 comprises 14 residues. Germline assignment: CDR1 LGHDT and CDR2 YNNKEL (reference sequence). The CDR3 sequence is CASSRSGGRTEAFF. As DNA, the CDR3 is TGTGCCAGCAGCCGCTCCGGGGGACGCACTGAAGCTTTCTTT.

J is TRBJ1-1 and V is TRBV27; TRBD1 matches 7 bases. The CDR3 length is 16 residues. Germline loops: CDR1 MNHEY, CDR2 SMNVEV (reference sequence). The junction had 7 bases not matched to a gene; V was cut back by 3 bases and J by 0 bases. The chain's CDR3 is CASSLTGTLMNTEAFF. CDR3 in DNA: TGTGCCAGCAGTTTGACAGGGACCCTCATGAACACTGAAGCTTTCTTT.

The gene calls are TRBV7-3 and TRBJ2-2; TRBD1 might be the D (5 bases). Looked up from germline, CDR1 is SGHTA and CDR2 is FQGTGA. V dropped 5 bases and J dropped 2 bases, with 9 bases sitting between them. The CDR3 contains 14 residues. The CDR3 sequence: CASSIGHNTGELFF. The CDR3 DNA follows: TGTGCCAGCAGCATAGGACACAACACCGGGGAGCTGTTTTTT.